One sample yielded the 15 T cell receptor beta chains listed below, sequenced in a study of blood T cell repertoires in COVID-19. This table comes from immunoSEQ multiplex PCR, and its TCRdb copy is limited to in-frame clones, with some not included. The sample has about 350,000 clones; approximately 91% are singletons. The sequenced material came from PBMCs or T cells enriched from blood (not recorded which). The receptor source for this set is a woman in her 30s who had been exposed to COVID-19.

The chain uses TRBV6-5 and TRBJ2-1, with TRBD2 matching 13 bases. With V trimmed by 7 bases and J by 4 bases, 4 bases remained unmatched. Germline CDR1 is MNHEY and CDR2 is SVGAGI. The CDR3 length is 15 residues. In DNA, the CDR3 is TGTGCCAGCAAGGGACTAGCGGGACCATACAATGAGCAGTTCTTC. Translated, it gives CASKGLAGPYNEQFF.

The chain uses TRBV10-1 and TRBJ2-1; 7 bases map to TRBD1. This CDR3 has 13 residues. The V gene end was trimmed by 10 bases and the J gene end by 3 bases; junction bases not matched to a gene: 6. Germline CDR1 is WNHNN and CDR2 is SYGVQD (reference sequence). In DNA form, the CDR3 reads TGCGCCAACCCGGGACAGAGCTACAATGAGCAGTTCTTC. Translating gives CANPGQSYNEQFF.

The chain links TRBV27 to TRBJ1-5; 7 bases map to TRBD1. The CDR3 has 16 amino acids. The germline V gene has CDR1 MNHEY and CDR2 SMNVEV (reference sequence). Trimming cost V 6 bases and J 1 base; bases outside gene matches: 9. The CDR3 spells CASRRQGIRSNQPQHF. DNA for the CDR3: TGTGCCAGCAGACGACAGGGCATTCGCAGCAATCAGCCCCAGCATTTT.

This rearrangement joins TRBV7-8 to TRBJ2-5; D possibly corresponds to TRBD2 (6 bases). Germline CDR1 and CDR2: SGHVS and FQNEAQ. The CDR3 runs to 13 residues. The V end lost 3 bases, the J end lost 3 bases, and 8 bases lay between the germline ends. The CDR3 loop is CASSLGRKETQYF. The CDR3 region has the DNA TGTGCCAGCAGCTTGGGGAGGAAAGAGACCCAGTACTTC.

This chain links TRBV9 with TRBJ2-7; 9 bases agree with TRBD1. This CDR3 has 15 amino acids. Germline V lookup: CDR1 SGDLS, CDR2 YYNGEE. J gave up 6 bases and V 5 bases, and 12 bases lay outside the gene matches. The CDR3, as DNA: TGTGCCAGCAGGTTCCCCGGGACAGGGTTCGGCGAGCAGTACTTC. This codes for CASRFPGTGFGEQYF.

The gene calls are TRBV10-1 and TRBJ2-5; possible D gene TRBD2, 5 bases. CDR1 is WNHNN and CDR2 is SYGVQD in the germline V gene (reference sequence). The V end was cut by 4 bases, the J end by 7 bases, with 13 bases between. This CDR3 has 13 residues. The CDR3 DNA follows: TGCGCCAGCAGTGTAAAACTAGAGGGGACCCAGTACTTC. Translation gives CASSVKLEGTQYF.

V usage is TRBV3-1 (or the pseudogene TRBV3-2) and J usage is TRBJ2-3; 8 bases are shared with TRBD2. Germline trimming cut 4 bases from V and 0 bases from J; bases unmatched to any gene: 6. CDR3 size: 16 residues. The V gene's germline CDR1 is LGHDT and CDR2 YNNKEL (reference sequence). CDR3 DNA: TGTGCCAGCAGCCCCTTACCTAGCGGGAGCACAGATACGCAGTATTTT. Translating gives CASSPLPSGSTDTQYF.

The CDR3 reads CASSWDGDRENEQFF. The CDR3 DNA follows: TGTGCCAGCAGCTGGGACGGAGACAGGGAGAATGAGCAGTTCTTC. J is TRBJ2-1 and V is TRBV9, with TRBD1 matching 7 bases. The CDR3 extends over 15 amino acids. Per germline, CDR1 SGDLS and CDR2 YYNGEE. The ends lost 4 bases at V and 7 bases at J; junction bases unmatched: 11.

The chain uses TRBV4-2 and TRBJ1-1; a weak D match, TRBD1 (6 bases). V gave up 0 bases and J gave up 1 base, with 9 bases separating them. The CDR3 sequence is 15 residues long. CDR1 is LGHNA, CDR2 YNFKEQ, per germline. CDR3 DNA: TGTGCCAGCAGCCAAGATAGGACAGAGAACACTGAAGCTTTCTTT. Encoded protein: CASSQDRTENTEAFF.

The chain joins TRBV11-2 to TRBJ1-6, with TRBD1 matching 7 bases. CDR3 size: 15 residues. Germline-derived CDR1 and CDR2 are SGHAT and FQNNGV. J lost 6 bases, V lost 3 bases, and 5 bases had no gene match. CDR3 region: CASSFSGTVNSPLHF. The CDR3 coding sequence is TGTGCCAGCAGCTTCTCCGGGACAGTTAATTCACCCCTCCACTTT.

This clone was found many times. The CDR3, as DNA: TGTGCCTGGAGTCCGAGGGACAGTGTCGCCTACGAGCAGTACTTC. This gives the protein CAWSPRDSVAYEQYF. The rearrangement links TRBV30 to TRBJ2-7; 7 nucleotides match TRBD1. With 2 bases clipped from V and 2 bases from J, the junction kept 9 bases outside the gene matches. Germline loops: CDR1 GTSNPN, CDR2 SVGIG (reference sequence). CDR3 length equals 15 residues.

The chain joins TRBV4-1 to TRBJ2-1, with 9 bases fitting TRBD2. J lost 7 bases, V lost 0 bases, and 4 bases had no gene match. This CDR3 region has 15 residues. Germline V gives CDR1 MGHRA, CDR2 YSYEKL. CDR3 in DNA: TGCGCCAGCAGCCAAGAGCCGGGACTAGCAAATGAGCAGTTCTTC. Translation gives CASSQEPGLANEQFF.

This chain joins TRBV11-3 and TRBJ2-1; D is undetermined. Germline V gene data show CDR1 as SGHNT and CDR2 as YENEEA. The CDR3 is 12 residues long. Trimming stripped 4 bases from V and 3 bases from J, with 4 bases between. The CDR3 nucleotides read TGTGCCAGCAGCTCCCACTACAATGAGCAGTTCTTC. The encoded protein is CASSSHYNEQFF.

The chain is built from TRBV24-1 and TRBJ2-1, with a possible D match to TRBD2 (5 bases). V shed 1 base and J shed 12 bases, with 18 bases lying between them. CDR1 and CDR2 (germline): KGHDR, SFDVKD. The CDR3 is 15 residues long. The CDR3 DNA reads as TGTGCCACCAGTGATTTTGGAGCGGACCTGAAGGGGCAGTTCTTC. Translating gives CATSDFGADLKGQFF.

V is TRBV9 and J is TRBJ1-4, with a tentative D call TRBD1 (5 bases). V was clipped by 3 bases and J by 4 bases, with 16 bases between them. CDR1 and CDR2 from the germline V gene are SGDLS and YYNGEE. This CDR3 is 16 amino acids long. The CDR3 spells CASSGTREGINEKLFF. DNA of the CDR3: TGTGCCAGCAGCGGCACAAGGGAGGGGATTAATGAAAAACTGTTTTTT.